These 22 T cell receptor beta chains originate from one sample sequenced in a study of T cells expressing NK-cell markers. Following a re-call of the 5' RACE reads, TCRdb has one entry per CDR3 protein and lacks DNA. This repertoire includes 150,000 to 160,000 distinct CDR3 sequences. Sequencing was carried out using blood T cells: a sorted CD56 or NKG2C T cell subset, CD4+ or CD8+ T cells, or bulk PBMC T cells (not recorded which). The source is a woman aged 50 to 65 in good health.

V is TRBV20-1 and J is TRBJ2-3. The CDR3 has 14 amino acids. Germline V lookup: CDR1 DFQATT, CDR2 SNEGSKA (reference sequence). CDR3 in amino acids: CSARNSLRTDTQYF.

The J gene is TRBJ1-4, the V gene TRBV7-9. The CDR3 has 17 residues. Germline CDR1 SEHNR, CDR2 FQNEAQ (reference sequence). This CDR3 is CASSLEGEAPWGEKLFF.

The J gene is TRBJ2-1, the V gene TRBV11-1. CDR1 SGHAT and CDR2 FQDESV come from the germline V gene (reference sequence). The CDR3 spans 16 residues. CDR3 protein: CASSLVAGATYNEQFF.

The chain joins TRBV25-1 to TRBJ1-5; TCRdb selects TRBD1, and the lack of DNA leaves this call unchecked. This CDR3 has 17 amino acids. Germline CDR1 is MGHDK and CDR2 is SYGVNS. The CDR3 region is CASSEGQALGADQPQHF. The full variable domain, in which reference TRBV25-1 and TRBJ1-5 provide the parts outside the CDR3, is EADIYQTPRYLVIGTGKKITLECSQTMGHDKMYWYQQDPGMELHLIHYSYGVNSTEKGDLSSESTVSRIRTEHFPLTLESARPSHTSQYLCASSEGQALGADQPQHFGDGTRLSIL.

This chain uses TRBV10-1 with TRBJ1-1; the D call of TRBD1 rests on TCRdb alone, since no DNA is present to check it. Germline CDR1 and CDR2: WNHNN and SYGVQD (reference sequence). CDR3 size: 13 residues. The CDR3 reads CASRGQPNTEAFF.

J is TRBJ2-3 and V is TRBV29-1. CDR1 and CDR2 (germline): SQVTM, ANQGSEA. CDR3 length: 13 amino acids. The CDR3 sequence is CSVEDQNTDTQYF.

V is TRBV5-1 and J is TRBJ2-1. The CDR3 is 14 amino acids. CDR1 SGHRS and CDR2 YFSETQ come from the germline V gene. CDR3 loop: CASSLDGPFNEQFF. The whole variable domain, remainder taken from reference TRBV5-1 and TRBJ2-1, is KAGVTQTPRYLIKTRGQQVTLSCSPISGHRSVSWYQQTPGQGLQFLFEYFSETQRNKGNFPGRFSGRQFSNSRSEMNVSTLELGDSALYLCASSLDGPFNEQFFGPGTRLTVL.

This rearrangement joins TRBV6-5 to TRBJ2-7; the D call from TCRdb, TRBD1, cannot be confirmed without DNA. CDR1 and CDR2 from the germline V gene are MNHEY and SVGAGI. The CDR3 sequence is 16 residues long. The CDR3 sequence is CASSFQGMKRTYEQYF.

The genes are TRBV7-9 and TRBJ1-5. The germline V gene has CDR1 SEHNR and CDR2 FQNEAQ (reference sequence). The CDR3 sequence is 14 residues long. Here the CDR3 reads CASSAGLSNQPQHF.

V gene TRBV4-1 combines with J gene TRBJ1-6. Germline assignment: CDR1 MGHRA and CDR2 YSYEKL. There are 16 residues in the CDR3. The CDR3 loop reads CASSPNWSSYNSPLHF.

The V gene is TRBV28, the J gene TRBJ1-1; absent DNA, TCRdb's TRBD1 call cannot be checked. The CDR3 has 13 residues. In germline, CDR1 is MDHEN, CDR2 SYDVKM. CDR3 in amino acids: CASTRTGATEAFF.

The chain joins TRBV2 to TRBJ2-1. The germline CDR1 and CDR2 sequences are SNHLY and FYNNEI. The CDR3 spans 15 residues. CDR3: CASSEARDTYNEQFF.

The chain combines TRBV27 with TRBJ2-7; TCRdb's assignment of TRBD1 cannot be checked, as there is no DNA. The CDR3 covers 14 residues. Germline V gene data show CDR1 as MNHEY and CDR2 as SMNVEV (reference sequence). The CDR3 protein is CASSHTGVVYEQYF.

Here the CDR3 reads CASVLAGSYNEQFF. The chain carries TRBV12-5 and TRBJ2-1; checking the TCRdb D call of TRBD2 is not possible without DNA. Germline CDR1 LGHNT, CDR2 FRNRAP. The CDR3 runs 14 residues.

J is TRBJ2-5 and V is TRBV12-3 or TRBV12-4; checking the TCRdb D call of TRBD1 is not possible without DNA. This CDR3 contains 17 residues. The CDR3 loop is CASSLDPTGGPVGTQYF.

This chain connects TRBV29-1 to TRBJ2-1; TCRdb reports TRBD1, a call that lacks DNA to check it against. The CDR3 loop spans 13 amino acids. Germline V gene data show CDR1 as SQVTM and CDR2 as ANQGSEA. CDR3 residues: CSVEGHDRDGQFF.

The V gene is TRBV5-1, the J gene TRBJ2-4; TCRdb's D call of TRBD1 is untestable without DNA. CDR3 length equals 15 residues. Looked up from germline, CDR1 is SGHRS and CDR2 is YFSETQ. CDR3 residues: CASSPNPGRINIQYF.

This chain links TRBV19 with TRBJ2-1; there is no DNA to check the TCRdb D call of TRBD1. Germline V gene sequence: CDR1 LNHDA, CDR2 SQIVND (reference sequence). This CDR3 has 16 residues. CDR3 loop: CASSIVPGDIYNEQFF.

The chain is built from TRBV7-9 and TRBJ1-2; TCRdb proposes TRBD1, but this gene call is untestable without DNA. The CDR3 extends over 16 amino acids. The germline V gene has CDR1 SEHNR and CDR2 FQNEAQ (reference sequence). This CDR3 is CASSLGDRLSNYGYTF.

V gene TRBV19 combines with J gene TRBJ1-5; TCRdb indicates TRBD1, and absent DNA this call remains unverified. Germline assignment: CDR1 LNHDA and CDR2 SQIVND (reference sequence). The CDR3 has 15 residues. The CDR3 spells CASTYRGNLGQPQHF.

V usage is TRBV27 and J usage is TRBJ2-3. The CDR3 sequence is 15 residues long. Germline-derived CDR1 and CDR2 are MNHEY and SMNVEV (reference sequence). This CDR3 reads CASSPRLASTDTQYF.

The chain uses TRBV9 and TRBJ2-3. The germline V gene has CDR1 SGDLS and CDR2 YYNGEE. This CDR3 comprises 13 residues. The CDR3 sequence is CASSEDDTDTQYF.